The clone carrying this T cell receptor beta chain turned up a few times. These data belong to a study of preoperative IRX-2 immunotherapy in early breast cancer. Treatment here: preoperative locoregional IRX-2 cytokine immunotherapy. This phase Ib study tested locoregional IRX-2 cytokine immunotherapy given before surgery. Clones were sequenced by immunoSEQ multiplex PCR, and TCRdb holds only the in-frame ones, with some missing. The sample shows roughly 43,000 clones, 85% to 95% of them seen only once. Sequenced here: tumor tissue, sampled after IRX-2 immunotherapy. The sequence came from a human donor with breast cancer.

The DNA of the CDR3 is TGTGCCAGCAGACCAAAGGGCTCATCGGACCGGGATTGGATCGAGCAGTACTTC. Residues: CASRPKGSSDRDWIEQYF. The chain combines TRBV7-9 with TRBJ2-7; D may be TRBD2 (5 bases). Germline CDR1 reads SEHNR; CDR2 reads FQNEAQ (reference sequence). There are 18 residues in the CDR3. Trimming pared 6 bases from V and 6 bases from J, leaving 30 bases between.